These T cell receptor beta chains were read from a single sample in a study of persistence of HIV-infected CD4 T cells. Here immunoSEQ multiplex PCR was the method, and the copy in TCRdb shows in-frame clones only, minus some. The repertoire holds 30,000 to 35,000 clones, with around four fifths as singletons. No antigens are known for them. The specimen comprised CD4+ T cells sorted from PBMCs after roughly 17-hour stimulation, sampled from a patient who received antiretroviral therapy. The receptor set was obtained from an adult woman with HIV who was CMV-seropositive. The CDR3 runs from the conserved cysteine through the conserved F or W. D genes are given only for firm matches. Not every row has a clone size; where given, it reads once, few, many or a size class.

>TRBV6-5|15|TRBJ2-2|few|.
CASRAGTSNTGELFF
TGTGCCAGCAGGGCCGGGACCTCGAACACCGGGGAGCTGTTTTTT
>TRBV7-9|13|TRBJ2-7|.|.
CASGGTPTYEQYF
TGTGCCAGCGGAGGGACACCGACCTACGAGCAGTACTTC
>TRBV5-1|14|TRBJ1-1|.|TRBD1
CASSLATGRTEAFF
TGCGCCAGCAGCTTGGCGACAGGGCGAACTGAAGCTTTCTTT
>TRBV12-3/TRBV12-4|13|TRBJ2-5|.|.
CASKLAREETQYF
TGTGCCAGCAAGCTTGCCAGGGAAGAGACCCAGTACTTC
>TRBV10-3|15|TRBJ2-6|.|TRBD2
CAIREEATGANVLTF
TGTGCCATCCGGGAGGAGGCCACTGGGGCCAACGTCCTGACTTTC
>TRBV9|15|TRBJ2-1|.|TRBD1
CASSGPGTGYNEQFF
TGTGCCAGCAGCGGGCCCGGGACAGGGTACAATGAGCAGTTCTTC
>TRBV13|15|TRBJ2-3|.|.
CASSPGVRATDTQYF
TGTGCCAGCAGCCCGGGGGTTCGAGCCACAGATACGCAGTATTTT
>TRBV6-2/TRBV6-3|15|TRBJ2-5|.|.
CASSYEGPGLETQYF
TGTGCCAGCAGTTACGAGGGGCCTGGATTAGAGACCCAGTACTTC
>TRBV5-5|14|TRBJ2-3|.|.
CASSKEWGTDTQYF
TGTGCCAGCAGCAAGGAATGGGGCACAGATACGCAGTATTTT
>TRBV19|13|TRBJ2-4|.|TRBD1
CASSAYRGDIQYF
TGTGCCAGTAGTGCATACAGGGGAGACATTCAGTACTTC
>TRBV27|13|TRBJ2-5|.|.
CASSPAVQETQYF
TGTGCCAGCAGCCCCGCAGTCCAAGAGACCCAGTACTTC
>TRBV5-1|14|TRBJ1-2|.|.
CASSLGQRNYGYTF
TGCGCCAGCAGCTTGGGACAGCGCAACTATGGCTACACCTTC
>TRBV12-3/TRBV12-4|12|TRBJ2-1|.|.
CASSYAYNEQFF
TGTGCCAGCAGCTACGCCTACAATGAGCAGTTCTTC
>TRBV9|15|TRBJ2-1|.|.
CASSVAGAGYNEQFF
TGTGCCAGCAGCGTAGCGGGGGCTGGATACAATGAGCAGTTCTTC